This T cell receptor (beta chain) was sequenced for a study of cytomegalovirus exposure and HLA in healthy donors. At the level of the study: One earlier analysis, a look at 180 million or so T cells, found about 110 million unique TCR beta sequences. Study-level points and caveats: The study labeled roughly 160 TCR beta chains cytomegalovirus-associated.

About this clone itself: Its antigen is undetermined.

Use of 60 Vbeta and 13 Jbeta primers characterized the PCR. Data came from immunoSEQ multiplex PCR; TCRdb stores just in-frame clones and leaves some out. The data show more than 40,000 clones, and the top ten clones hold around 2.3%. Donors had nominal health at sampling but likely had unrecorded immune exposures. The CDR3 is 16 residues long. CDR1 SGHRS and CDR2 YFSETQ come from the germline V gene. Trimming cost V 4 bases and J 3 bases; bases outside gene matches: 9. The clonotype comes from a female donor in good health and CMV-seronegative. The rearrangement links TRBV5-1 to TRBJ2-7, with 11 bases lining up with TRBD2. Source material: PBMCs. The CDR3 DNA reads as TGCGCCAGCAGCCCCGGTTCTAGCGGGAGGTTCTACGAGCAGTACTTC. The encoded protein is CASSPGSSGRFYEQYF.